The present TCR beta chain was sequenced within a study of blood T cell repertoires in COVID-19 (TCRdb year 2020). Looking at the study overall: Samples from collaborators originated in the United States, Italy and Spain and spanned both the acute and convalescent phases of COVID-19. The dataset comprised deeply sampled blood TCRbeta repertoires from subjects exposed to, actively infected with, or recovered from COVID-19. The repertoires were made available in a free public database intended to serve as a resource for research on the immune response to SARS-CoV-2. The material from the prospective study consisted of cDNA or gDNA derived from T cells, B-cell-depleted T cells, or PBMCs. Where available, HLA class I and class II types were taken from metadata supplied by the sample provider and were not determined by assay-based typing. The samples were drawn from two sources: the first 160 participants of the ongoing ImmuneRACE study, and 1,000 to 1,500 subjects contributed by 6 global collaborators. A de-identified subject ID, COVID-19 status, age in years and sex were almost always included in the sample metadata. Results the study describes overall, beyond this receptor: How much clinical and demographic metadata was included differed by source and by participant, and the metadata was provided uncurated.

TCRbeta CDR3 regions were amplified from genomic DNA using the immunoSEQ Assay, a bias-controlled multiplex PCR. As for how the authors treated the data: Within the assay, amplification of reference gene primers was used to estimate how many nucleated cells each sample contained. To quantify the absolute abundance of each unique TCRbeta CDR3 rearrangement, sequence reads were collapsed and filtered. For each sample, productive Simpson clonality was calculated by taking the square root of Simpson's diversity index across productive rearrangements. This is the immuneACCESS table as TCRdb keeps it, with only in-frame sequences that have V and J called. A part of the clones is gone; compared with another copy, unresolved V genes explain less than half, and the rest is unexplained. The V and J calls and the clone size are those of that table, but D and trimming were determined from the DNA. The sample table contains roughly 80,000 clones; only one count was recorded for around 80% of them. About 17% of the sample belongs to the ten largest clones.

Whole blood was collected in K2EDTA tubes by collaborating institutions according to the institutions' own protocols. For TCRbeta analysis, collaborator samples were shipped as frozen whole blood, as isolated PBMCs, or as DNA extracted from either sample type. As for this clone: This clone's antigen is unknown. Nothing much larger sits one base from this clone, and base qualities are not available.

Trimming costs V 1 base and J 8 bases, and their ends lie 16 bases apart. The germline V gene provides CDR1 SGHRS and CDR2 YFSETQ. There are 16 amino acids in the CDR3, from cysteine to phenylalanine inclusive. This entry keeps only the CDR3 DNA: 48 bases, framed from base 1. Specimen: peripheral blood. This clonotype was obtained from a woman aged 55-70 years with acute or convalescent COVID-19. Here the chain combines TRBV5-1 and TRBJ1-6, with the D gene not confidently named. The DNA reads as follows: TGCGCCAGCAGCTTGAACCCGAGAGTAACCGATTCACCCCTCCACTTT. This encodes CASSLNPRVTDSPLHF.